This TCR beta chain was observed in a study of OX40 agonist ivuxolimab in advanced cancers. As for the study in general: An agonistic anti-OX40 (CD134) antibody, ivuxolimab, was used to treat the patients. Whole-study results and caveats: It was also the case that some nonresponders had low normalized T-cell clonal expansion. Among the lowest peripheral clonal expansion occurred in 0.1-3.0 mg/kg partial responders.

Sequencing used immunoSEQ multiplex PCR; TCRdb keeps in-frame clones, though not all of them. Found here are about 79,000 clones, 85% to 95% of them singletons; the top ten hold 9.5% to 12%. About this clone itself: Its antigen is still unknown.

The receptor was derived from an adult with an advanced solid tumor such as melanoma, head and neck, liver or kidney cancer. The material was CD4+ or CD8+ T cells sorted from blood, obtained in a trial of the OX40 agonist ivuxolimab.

The CDR3 is CASSPGGPAYEQYF. DNA of the CDR3: TGTGCCAGCAGCCCCGGGGGACCCGCCTACGAGCAGTACTTC. The rearrangement joins TRBV5-4 to TRBJ2-7; a possible D gene is TRBD2 (6 bases). CDR3 size: 14 residues. Germline CDR1 and CDR2: SGHNT and YYREEE (reference sequence). The V and J ends lost 4 bases and 2 bases respectively, with 13 bases between them.